This T cell receptor (beta chain) was observed in a study of early T cells in non-severe SARS-CoV-2 infection. Across the study: Chains stayed unpaired after sequencing of bulk RNA from unsorted whole blood. Study-level results: CD4 and private specificities were missed by VDJdb matching, which favored anti-spike CD8 responses.

Unique molecular identifier tags were affixed to discrete cDNA molecules. MiXCR was run by TCRdb on the 5' RACE reads, yielding one entry per CDR3 protein. The sample has about 89,000 distinct CDR3 sequences; 16% are singletons. With respect to this clonotype: Its antigen is currently unknown.

The sample was whole blood, taken at baseline. This TCR derives from an adult who was a healthcare worker with PCR-confirmed SARS-CoV-2 infection or an uninfected control (not recorded which).

CDR3 protein: CASSASSVHPLLRFF. CDR3 coding DNA: TGCGCCAGCAGCGCGTCGTCCGTACACCCACTACTGAGGTTCTTC. The chain employs TRBV5-1 and TRBJ2-1; no firm D call. V gave up 4 bases and J gave up 15 bases, with 26 bases separating them. This CDR3 is 15 amino acids long. The germline CDR1 and CDR2 sequences are SGHRS and YFSETQ.